This passage covers 28 T cell receptor beta chains from one sample sequenced in a study of T cell responses to AZD1222 COVID-19 vaccine. Measured with immunoSEQ multiplex PCR; TCRdb has only the in-frame clones, and not every one. The table has 130,000 or so clones, about nine tenths seen once; the top ten hold about 20%. The sample was peripheral blood, taken on day 0 of AZD1222 vaccination. The source of these receptors is an adult in good health.

The chain employs TRBV25-1 and TRBJ1-2; TRBD1 is a possible D gene (5 bases). The length of the CDR3 is 14 residues. The ends were cut back, 9 bases at V and 0 bases at J, with 14 bases in the middle. CDR1 and CDR2 (germline): MGHDK, SYGVNS. CDR3 in amino acids: CASNEQVSNYGYTF. As DNA, the CDR3 is TGTGCCAGTAATGAACAGGTTTCTAACTATGGCTACACCTTC.

This sequence joins TRBV11-2 and TRBJ1-1; 7 bases match TRBD1. The V gene's germline CDR1 is SGHAT and CDR2 FQNNGV. J gave up 6 bases and V 5 bases, and 9 bases lay outside the gene matches. This CDR3 region has 14 residues. The CDR3 loop reads CASSLTGKGAEAFF. In DNA, the CDR3 is TGTGCCAGCAGCCTGACAGGGAAAGGAGCTGAAGCTTTCTTT.

This clone was picked up a small number of times. The chain combines TRBV11-3 with TRBJ2-1; 9 bases are a match to TRBD1. V lost 0 bases and J lost 3; bases outside the gene matches: 3. Germline lookup yields CDR1 SGHNT and CDR2 YENEEA. The CDR3 covers 16 residues. DNA for the CDR3: TGTGCCAGCAGCTTAGAGGGGACAGGGATCTACAATGAGCAGTTCTTC. Translation: CASSLEGTGIYNEQFF. The whole variable domain, remainder taken from reference TRBV11-3 and TRBJ2-1, is EAGVVQSPRYKIIEKKQPVAFWCNPISGHNTLYWYLQNLGQGPELLIRYENEEAVDDSQLPKDRFSAERLKGVDSTLKIQPAELGDSAVYLCASSLEGTGIYNEQFFGPGTRLTVL.

The CDR3 loop reads CASTKEGGRMNTEAFF. Written as DNA, the CDR3 is TGTGCCAGCACAAAGGAAGGGGGCCGCATGAACACTGAAGCTTTCTTT. The chain employs TRBV6-4 and TRBJ1-1; 7 bases map to TRBD1. V trimming: 7 bases; J trimming: 0 bases; junction bases outside the gene matches: 11. The CDR3 sequence is 16 residues long. Germline V gene data show CDR1 as MRHNA and CDR2 as SNTAGT.

This rearrangement joins TRBV9 to TRBJ1-4; D gene ambiguous. Germline V gives CDR1 SGDLS, CDR2 YYNGEE. The CDR3 extends over 15 amino acids. V was cut by 2 bases and J by 0 bases, with 8 bases left in between. The CDR3 loop reads CASSVEGATNEKLFF. In nucleotides, the CDR3 is TGTGCCAGCAGCGTTGAGGGTGCAACTAATGAAAAACTGTTTTTT.

The chain links TRBV19 to TRBJ2-7; 8 positions match TRBD1. Losses at the gene ends were 5 bases for V and 5 bases for J; bases not matched to a gene: 5. The CDR3 runs to 13 residues. Germline V gene sequence: CDR1 LNHDA, CDR2 SQIVND (reference sequence). Written as DNA, the CDR3 is TGTGCCAGTAGTTGGGACAGGACCGACGAGCAGTACTTC. It specifies CASSWDRTDEQYF.

The J gene is TRBJ2-7, the V gene TRBV6-2 or TRBV6-3; D remains unclear. Germline V gene sequence: CDR1 MNHEY, CDR2 SVGEGT. V was cut by 2 bases and J by 6 bases, with 14 bases left in between. The CDR3 consists of 14 residues. CDR3 region: CASSYLRPNSEQYF. CDR3 sequence (DNA): TGTGCCAGCAGTTACCTCCGGCCGAACTCCGAGCAGTACTTC.

This chain uses TRBV4-3 with TRBJ2-3; the match to TRBD2 covers 8 bases. This CDR3 has 17 residues. With V trimmed by 0 bases and J by 9 bases, 14 bases remained unmatched. Germline V gives CDR1 LGHNA, CDR2 YSLEER. CDR3 amino acids: CASSQEAVVAGLPTQYF. The CDR3, as DNA: TGCGCCAGCAGCCAAGAGGCAGTGGTAGCGGGGCTCCCCACGCAGTATTTT.

Only one count was recorded for this clone. V usage is TRBV14 and J usage is TRBJ2-7, with D perhaps TRBD2 (5 bases). This CDR3 contains 12 residues. The ends were cut back, 4 bases at V and 7 bases at J, with 11 bases in the middle. The germline V gene encodes CDR1 SGHDN and CDR2 FVKESK. In nucleotides, the CDR3 is TGTGCCAGCAGCCGGACTTGGTCTGAGCAGTACTTC. Translation: CASSRTWSEQYF.

The V call is TRBV10-3, the J call TRBJ2-1; tentatively, D is TRBD2 (7 bases). Deletions cut 4 bases from V and 7 bases from J, with 14 bases between. Per the germline V gene, CDR1 is ENHRY and CDR2 is SYGVKD. This CDR3 comprises 14 residues. The CDR3 loop reads CAISGGGVGNEQFF. CDR3 in DNA: TGTGCCATCAGTGGCGGGGGCGTAGGGAATGAGCAGTTCTTC.

As regards this clone: Within the sample, other DNA sequences also encode this same CDR3. V and J are TRBV2 and TRBJ1-2; D may be TRBD1 (6 bases). CDR3 length: 13 amino acids. V dropped 5 bases and J dropped 6 bases, with 13 bases sitting between them. Germline V gene lookup returns CDR1 SNHLY and CDR2 FYNNEI. The DNA of the CDR3 is TGTGCCAGCAGTATTCGGGACACGCATGGCTACACCTTC. It yields the protein CASSIRDTHGYTF.

The V gene is TRBV5-1, the J gene TRBJ2-3; perhaps D is TRBD1 or TRBD2 (5 bases each). With 0 bases removed from V and 1 base from J, the gap between germline ends came to 6 bases. The CDR3 has 14 residues. Germline V CDR1 and CDR2: SGHRS, YFSETQ. The CDR3 region is CASSLGGGTDTQYF. The CDR3 DNA follows: TGCGCCAGCAGCTTGGGAGGGGGCACAGATACGCAGTATTTT.

The gene calls are TRBV10-3 and TRBJ1-5, with TRBD1 matching over 8 bases. The CDR3 consists of 14 residues. V lost 8 bases and J lost 3; bases outside the gene matches: 6. CDR1 and CDR2 from the germline V gene are ENHRY and SYGVKD. DNA of the CDR3: TGTGCCATCGGGGAGGGACAGGACAATCAGCCCCAGCATTTT. It translates to CAIGEGQDNQPQHF.

For this clone: This specimen includes other DNA sequences encoding the same CDR3. The DNA of the CDR3 is TGTGCCAGCTCCCCGGGACAGAGGGGGACTGAAGCTTTCTTT. Residues: CASSPGQRGTEAFF. The chain recombines TRBV18 with TRBJ1-1; TRBD1 aligns across 7 bases. The ends lost 6 bases at V and 5 bases at J; junction bases unmatched: 9. CDR1 KGHSH and CDR2 LQKENI come from the germline V gene. The CDR3 length is 14 residues. Full variable domain (rest looked up from reference TRBV18 and TRBJ1-1): NAGVMQNPRHLVRRRGQEARLRCSPMKGHSHVYWYRQLPEEGLKFMVYLQKENIIDESGMPKERFSAEFPKEGPSILRIQQVVRGDSAAYFCASSPGQRGTEAFFGQGTRLTVV.

The chain couples TRBV18 to TRBJ1-1; the D gene is possibly TRBD1 (6 bases). This CDR3 region has 13 residues. With 11 bases removed from V and 0 bases from J, the gap between germline ends came to 13 bases. Germline lookup yields CDR1 KGHSH and CDR2 LQKENI. In DNA, the CDR3 is TGTGCCGCTAGAAGGGGGATGAACACTGAAGCTTTCTTT. Amino acid sequence: CAARRGMNTEAFF. The full variable domain, rest sourced from reference TRBV18 and TRBJ1-1, is NAGVMQNPRHLVRRRGQEARLRCSPMKGHSHVYWYRQLPEEGLKFMVYLQKENIIDESGMPKERFSAEFPKEGPSILRIQQVVRGDSAAYFCAARRGMNTEAFFGQGTRLTVV.

This clone was recorded only once. The V gene is TRBV19, the J gene TRBJ1-6, with D unclear. Germline CDR1 is LNHDA and CDR2 is SQIVND (reference sequence). The germline V and J ends were trimmed by 3 bases and 11 bases, with 11 bases remaining between them. The CDR3 runs to 13 residues. CDR3 nucleotides: TGTGCCAGTAGTATCCAGCGGATGCCACCCCTCCACTTT. It is translated as CASSIQRMPPLHF. The full variable domain, with the rest looked up from reference TRBV19 and TRBJ1-6, is DGGITQSPKYLFRKEGQNVTLSCEQNLNHDAMYWYRQDPGQGLRLIYYSQIVNDFQKGDIAEGYSVSREKKESFPLTVTSAQKNPTAFYLCASSIQRMPPLHFGNGTRLTVT.

The rearrangement uses TRBV11-2 and TRBJ1-1, with no clear D. Trimming shortened V by 2 bases and J by 9 bases, and 10 bases separated the two germline ends. Germline CDR1 is SGHAT and CDR2 is FQNNGV. There are 12 residues in the CDR3. This CDR3 reads CASSLYEGKAFF. The DNA of the CDR3 is TGTGCCAGCAGCTTATACGAGGGTAAAGCTTTCTTT. Full variable domain (missing parts from reference TRBV11-2 and TRBJ1-1): EAGVAQSPRYKIIEKRQSVAFWCNPISGHATLYWYQQILGQGPKLLIQFQNNGVVDDSQLPKDRFSAERLKGVDSTLKIQPAKLEDSAVYLCASSLYEGKAFFGQGTRLTVV.

The rearrangement uses TRBV6-6 and TRBJ2-3; tentatively, D is TRBD1 (6 bases). The ends were cut back, 8 bases at V and 3 bases at J, with 18 bases in the middle. The germline V gene encodes CDR1 MNHNY and CDR2 SVGAGI (reference sequence). CDR3 length equals 15 residues. CDR3 nucleotides: TGTGCCAGCGTTGCGGACAGCCGACCGACAGATACGCAGTATTTT. Translating gives CASVADSRPTDTQYF.

The rearrangement uses TRBV9 and TRBJ1-2; 7 nucleotides agree with TRBD1. This CDR3 contains 14 residues. The germline V gene encodes CDR1 SGDLS and CDR2 YYNGEE. Trimming removed 1 base from V and 4 bases from J; junction bases left unmatched: 4. The CDR3 DNA follows: TGTGCCAGCAGCGTAACTGACAGGGCCTATGGCTACACCTTC. Translating it yields CASSVTDRAYGYTF.

The chain joins TRBV24-1 to TRBJ2-1; D ambiguous. This CDR3 is built from 13 residues. Per germline, CDR1 KGHDR and CDR2 SFDVKD. Trimming shortened V by 6 bases and J by 7 bases, and 12 bases separated the two germline ends. Here the CDR3 reads CATSFSRQNEQFF. The CDR3 coding sequence is TGTGCCACCAGTTTTAGCCGGCAGAATGAGCAGTTCTTC.

V is TRBV7-9 and J is TRBJ2-7; TRBD2 might be the D (7 bases). Trimming removed 11 bases from V and 4 bases from J, with 15 bases in between. This CDR3 is built from 12 residues. Germline CDR1 and CDR2: SEHNR and FQNEAQ (reference sequence). Here the CDR3 reads CALGAGEYEQYF. The DNA of the CDR3 is TGTGCCCTGGGGGCGGGGGAGTACGAGCAGTACTTC.

This sequence joins TRBV7-2 and TRBJ1-3; possible D gene TRBD1, 6 bases. CDR1 is SGHTA, CDR2 FQGNSA, per germline. Trimming took off 5 bases at V and 0 bases at J, with 17 bases between the two ends. The CDR3 loop spans 17 amino acids. The chain's CDR3 is CASSPQGSKSSGNTIYF. CDR3 DNA: TGTGCCAGCAGCCCCCAGGGGTCTAAAAGCTCTGGAAACACCATATATTTT.

This chain links TRBV28 with TRBJ1-6; D is perhaps TRBD1 (5 bases). Trimming removed 7 bases from V and 10 bases from J, with 17 bases in between. CDR3 length: 14 residues. Germline lookup yields CDR1 MDHEN and CDR2 SYDVKM. In nucleotides, the CDR3 is TGTGCCAGCAACTTAGTCGGGGGAGGCTCACCCCTCCACTTT. This translates into CASNLVGGGSPLHF.

This clone was detected a few times. V gene TRBV9 combines with J gene TRBJ2-1; D remains unclear. V shed 1 base and J shed 4 bases, with 6 bases lying between them. The CDR3 covers 13 residues. Germline V lookup: CDR1 SGDLS, CDR2 YYNGEE. The CDR3 sequence: CASSVNGYNEQFF. In DNA, the CDR3 is TGTGCCAGCAGCGTAAACGGATACAATGAGCAGTTCTTC. Supplemented by reference TRBV9 and TRBJ2-1, the full variable domain reads DSGVTQTPKHLITATGQRVTLRCSPRSGDLSVYWYQQSLDQGLQFLIQYYNGEERAKGNILERFSAQQFPDLHSELNLSSLELGDSALYFCASSVNGYNEQFFGPGTRLTVL.

The V gene is TRBV19, the J gene TRBJ2-5, with a possible D match to TRBD1 (6 bases). This CDR3 comprises 14 residues. Trimming stripped 5 bases from V and 5 bases from J, with 15 bases between. From germline, CDR1 is LNHDA and CDR2 SQIVND (reference sequence). The CDR3 DNA is TGTGCCAGTAGTCCTAGGGGGACGGTGGAGACCCAGTACTTC. This gives the protein CASSPRGTVETQYF.

This clone was seen once. V is TRBV10-3 and J is TRBJ1-1, with D unclear. V lost 4 bases to trimming and J lost 3 bases, with 6 bases between them. In germline, CDR1 is ENHRY, CDR2 SYGVKD. This CDR3 spans 12 amino acids. The chain's CDR3 is CAISGDYTEAFF. The CDR3 coding sequence is TGTGCCATCAGTGGGGATTACACTGAAGCTTTCTTT.

This rearrangement joins TRBV6-6 to TRBJ2-7, with 10 bases lining up with TRBD1. V lost 6 bases and J lost 4; bases outside the gene matches: 6. The CDR3 consists of 14 residues. Germline lookup yields CDR1 MNHNY and CDR2 SVGAGI (reference sequence). CDR3 in DNA: TGTGCCAGCAGCGCCGGGACAGGGGATTACGAGCAGTACTTC. Amino acid sequence: CASSAGTGDYEQYF.

The chain is built from TRBV5-6 and TRBJ2-3; 8 nucleotides agree with TRBD2. This CDR3 comprises 14 residues. Germline V lookup: CDR1 SGHDT, CDR2 YYEEEE. V lost 4 bases and J lost 8; bases outside the gene matches: 9. CDR3 DNA: TGTGCCAGCAGCGGCGGGGGGCTCGTCCGTACGCAGTATTTT. Protein sequence: CASSGGGLVRTQYF.